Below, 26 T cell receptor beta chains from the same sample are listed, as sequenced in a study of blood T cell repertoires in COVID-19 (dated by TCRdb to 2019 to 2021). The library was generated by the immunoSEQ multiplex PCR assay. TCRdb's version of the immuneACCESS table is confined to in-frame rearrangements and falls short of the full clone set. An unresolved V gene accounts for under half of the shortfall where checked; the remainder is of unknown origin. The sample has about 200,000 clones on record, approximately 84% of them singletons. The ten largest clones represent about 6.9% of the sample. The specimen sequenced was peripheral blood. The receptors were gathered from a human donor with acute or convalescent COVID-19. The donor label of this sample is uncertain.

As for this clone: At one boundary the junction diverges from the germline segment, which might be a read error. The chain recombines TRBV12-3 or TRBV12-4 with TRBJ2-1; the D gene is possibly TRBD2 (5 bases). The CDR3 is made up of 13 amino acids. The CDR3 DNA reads TGTGCCAGCAGTTTAGGATCGGGGTATGATCAGTTCTTC. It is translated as CASSLGSGYDQFF.

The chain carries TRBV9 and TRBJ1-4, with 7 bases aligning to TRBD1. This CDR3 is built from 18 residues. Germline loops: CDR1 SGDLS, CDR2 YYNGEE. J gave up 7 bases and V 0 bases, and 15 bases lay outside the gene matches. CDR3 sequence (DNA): TGTGCCAGCAGCGTAGGTGGTGGACAGGTAATCGGAGGTGAAAAACTGTTTTTT. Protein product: CASSVGGGQVIGGEKLFF.

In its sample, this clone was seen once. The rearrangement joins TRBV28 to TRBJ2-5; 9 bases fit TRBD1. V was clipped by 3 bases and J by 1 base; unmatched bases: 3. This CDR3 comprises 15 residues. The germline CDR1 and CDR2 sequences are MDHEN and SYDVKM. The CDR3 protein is CASSLGQGGQETQYF. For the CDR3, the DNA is TGTGCCAGCAGTTTGGGACAGGGAGGCCAAGAGACCCAGTACTTC.

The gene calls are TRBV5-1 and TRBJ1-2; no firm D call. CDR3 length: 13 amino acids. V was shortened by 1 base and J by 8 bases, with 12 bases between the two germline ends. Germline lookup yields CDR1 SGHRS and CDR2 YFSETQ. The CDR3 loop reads CASSLQVPIGYTF. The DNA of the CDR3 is TGCGCCAGCAGCTTGCAGGTCCCCATAGGCTACACCTTC.

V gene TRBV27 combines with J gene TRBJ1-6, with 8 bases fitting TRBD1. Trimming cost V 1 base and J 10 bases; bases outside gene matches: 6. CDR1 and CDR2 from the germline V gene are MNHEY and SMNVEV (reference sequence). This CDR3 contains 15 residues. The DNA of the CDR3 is TGTGCCAGCAGTTTATTCTCCAGGGGGCACTCACCCCTCCACTTT. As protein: CASSLFSRGHSPLHF.

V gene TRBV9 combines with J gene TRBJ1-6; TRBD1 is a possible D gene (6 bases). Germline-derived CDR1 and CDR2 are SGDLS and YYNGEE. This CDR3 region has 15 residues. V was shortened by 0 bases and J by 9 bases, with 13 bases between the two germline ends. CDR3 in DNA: TGTGCCAGCAGCGTAGCTACAGGGCTGTCTTCACCCCTCCACTTT. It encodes CASSVATGLSSPLHF.

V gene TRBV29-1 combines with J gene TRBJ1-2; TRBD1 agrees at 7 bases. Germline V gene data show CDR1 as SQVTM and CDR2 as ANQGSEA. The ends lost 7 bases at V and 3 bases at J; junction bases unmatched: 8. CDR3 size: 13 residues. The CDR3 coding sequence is TGCAGCGCCCAGACAGGGTTTGACTATGGCTACACCTTC. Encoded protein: CSAQTGFDYGYTF.

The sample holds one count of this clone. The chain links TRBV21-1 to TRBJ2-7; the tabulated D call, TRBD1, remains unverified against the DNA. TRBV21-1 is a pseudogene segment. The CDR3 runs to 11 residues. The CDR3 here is CASSRAYEQYF. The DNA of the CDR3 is TGTGCCAGCAGCAGGGCGTACGAGCAGTACTTC.

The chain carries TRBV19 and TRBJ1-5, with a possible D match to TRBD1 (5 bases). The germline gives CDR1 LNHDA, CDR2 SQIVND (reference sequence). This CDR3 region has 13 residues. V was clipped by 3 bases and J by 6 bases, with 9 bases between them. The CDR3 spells CASSIAGRQPQHF. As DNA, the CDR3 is TGTGCCAGTAGTATTGCAGGGCGTCAGCCCCAGCATTTT.

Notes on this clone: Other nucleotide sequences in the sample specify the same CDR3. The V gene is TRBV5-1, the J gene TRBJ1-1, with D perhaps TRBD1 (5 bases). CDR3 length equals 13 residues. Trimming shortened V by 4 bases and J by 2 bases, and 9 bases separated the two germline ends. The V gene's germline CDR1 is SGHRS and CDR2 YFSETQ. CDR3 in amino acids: CASSVDSNTEAFF. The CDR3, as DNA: TGCGCCAGCAGCGTTGACAGCAACACTGAAGCTTTCTTT.

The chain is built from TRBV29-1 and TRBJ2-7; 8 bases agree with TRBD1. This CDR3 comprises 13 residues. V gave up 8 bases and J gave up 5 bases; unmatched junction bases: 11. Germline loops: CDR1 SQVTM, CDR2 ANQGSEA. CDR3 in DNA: TGCAGCACGGACAGGGTAAATTCCCACGAGCAGTACTTC. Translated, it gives CSTDRVNSHEQYF.

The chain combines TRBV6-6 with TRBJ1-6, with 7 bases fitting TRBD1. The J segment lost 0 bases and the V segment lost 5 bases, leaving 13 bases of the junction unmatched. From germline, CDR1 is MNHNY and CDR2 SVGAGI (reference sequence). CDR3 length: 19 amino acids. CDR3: CASSHRGPSTSSYNSPLHF. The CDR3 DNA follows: TGTGCCAGCAGTCACAGGGGACCTTCGACGAGCTCCTATAATTCACCCCTCCACTTT.

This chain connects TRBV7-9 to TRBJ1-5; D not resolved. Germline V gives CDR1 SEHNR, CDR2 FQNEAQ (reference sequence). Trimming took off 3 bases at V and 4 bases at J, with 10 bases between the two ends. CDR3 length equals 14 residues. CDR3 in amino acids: CASSFSEQNQPQHF. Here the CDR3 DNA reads TGTGCCAGCAGCTTTAGCGAACAGAATCAGCCCCAGCATTTT. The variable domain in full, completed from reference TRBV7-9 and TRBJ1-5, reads DTGVSQNPRHKITKRGQNVTFRCDPISEHNRLYWYRQTLGQGPEFLTYFQNEAQLEKSRLLSDRFSAERPKGSFSTLEIQRTEQGDSAMYLCASSFSEQNQPQHFGDGTRLSIL.

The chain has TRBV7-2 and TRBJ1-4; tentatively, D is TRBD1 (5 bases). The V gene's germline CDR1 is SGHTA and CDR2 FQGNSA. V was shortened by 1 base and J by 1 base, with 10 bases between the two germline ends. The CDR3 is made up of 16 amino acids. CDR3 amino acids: CASSLGQGLTNEKLFF. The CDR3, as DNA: TGTGCCAGCAGCTTAGGCCAGGGTTTAACTAATGAAAAACTGTTTTTT.

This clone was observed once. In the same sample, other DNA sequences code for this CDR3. The CDR3 here is CASSPGQGNTEAFF. The CDR3 bases are TGTGCCAGCTCACCGGGACAGGGAAACACTGAAGCTTTCTTT. The chain couples TRBV18 to TRBJ1-1, with 9 bases lining up with TRBD1. Germline assignment: CDR1 KGHSH and CDR2 LQKENI. Trimming cost V 3 bases and J 2 bases; bases outside gene matches: 1. The CDR3 covers 14 residues.

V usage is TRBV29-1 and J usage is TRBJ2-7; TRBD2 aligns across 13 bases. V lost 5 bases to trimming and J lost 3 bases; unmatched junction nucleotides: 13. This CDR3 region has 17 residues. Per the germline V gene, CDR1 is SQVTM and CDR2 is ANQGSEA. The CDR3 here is CSVNPGLAGRRIYEQYF. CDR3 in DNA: TGCAGCGTTAATCCGGGACTAGCGGGACGGAGGATCTACGAGCAGTACTTC.

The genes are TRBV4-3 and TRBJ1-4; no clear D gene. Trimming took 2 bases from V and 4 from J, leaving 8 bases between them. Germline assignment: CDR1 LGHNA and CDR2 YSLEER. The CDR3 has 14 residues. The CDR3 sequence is CASSQRRVNEKLFF. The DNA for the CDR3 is TGCGCCAGCAGCCAACGGAGAGTTAATGAAAAACTGTTTTTT.

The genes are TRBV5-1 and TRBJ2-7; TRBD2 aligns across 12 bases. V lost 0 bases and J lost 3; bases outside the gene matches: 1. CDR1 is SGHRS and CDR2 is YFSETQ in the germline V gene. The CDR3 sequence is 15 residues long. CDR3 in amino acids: CASSLGTSGVYEQYF. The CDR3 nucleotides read TGCGCCAGCAGCTTGGGGACTAGCGGGGTCTACGAGCAGTACTTC.

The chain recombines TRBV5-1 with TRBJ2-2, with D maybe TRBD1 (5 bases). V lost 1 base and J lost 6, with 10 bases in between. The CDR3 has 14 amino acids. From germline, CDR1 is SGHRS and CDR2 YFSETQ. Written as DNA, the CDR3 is TGCGCCAGCAGCTTGAACACAGGACCCGGGGAGCTGTTTTTT. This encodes CASSLNTGPGELFF.

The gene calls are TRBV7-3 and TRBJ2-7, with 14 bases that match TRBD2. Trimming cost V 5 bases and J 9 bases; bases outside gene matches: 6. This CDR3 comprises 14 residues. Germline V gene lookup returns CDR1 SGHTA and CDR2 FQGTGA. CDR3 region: CASSDGTSGSRQYF. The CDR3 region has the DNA TGTGCCAGCAGCGACGGGACTAGCGGGAGTCGGCAGTACTTC.

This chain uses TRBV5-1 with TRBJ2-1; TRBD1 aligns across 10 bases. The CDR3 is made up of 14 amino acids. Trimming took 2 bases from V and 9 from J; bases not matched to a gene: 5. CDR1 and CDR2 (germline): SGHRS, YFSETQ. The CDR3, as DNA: TGCGCCAGCAGCTTCGGACAGGGGGTAGGTGAGCAGTTCTTC. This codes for CASSFGQGVGEQFF.

The DNA of the CDR3 is TGTGCCAGTAGGGGCGGGGGGGTTATCCCTGCCTCGAATGAGCAGTTCTTC. Protein sequence: CASRGGGVIPASNEQFF. This rearrangement joins TRBV19 to TRBJ2-1, with 9 bases lining up with TRBD2. Germline CDR1 reads LNHDA; CDR2 reads SQIVND (reference sequence). Trimming cost V 6 bases and J 7 bases; bases outside gene matches: 16. The length of the CDR3 is 17 residues.

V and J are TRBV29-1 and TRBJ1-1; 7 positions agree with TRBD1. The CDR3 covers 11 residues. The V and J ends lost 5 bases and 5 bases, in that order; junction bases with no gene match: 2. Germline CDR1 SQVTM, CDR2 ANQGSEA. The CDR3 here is CSVRTGTEAFF. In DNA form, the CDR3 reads TGCAGCGTTCGGACAGGTACTGAAGCTTTCTTT.

The CDR3 is CASSMTRTDTQGSADTQYF. The DNA for the CDR3 is TGTGCCAGTAGTATGACCCGGACGGATACGCAGGGGAGCGCAGATACGCAGTATTTT. The chain combines TRBV19 with TRBJ2-3, with D possibly TRBD1 on 6 matching bases. This CDR3 spans 19 amino acids. The V end was cut by 3 bases, the J end by 4 bases, with 26 bases between. In germline, CDR1 is LNHDA, CDR2 SQIVND (reference sequence). Full variable domain (missing parts from reference TRBV19 and TRBJ2-3): DGGITQSPKYLFRKEGQNVTLSCEQNLNHDAMYWYRQDPGQGLRLIYYSQIVNDFQKGDIAEGYSVSREKKESFPLTVTSAQKNPTAFYLCASSMTRTDTQGSADTQYFGPGTRLTVL.

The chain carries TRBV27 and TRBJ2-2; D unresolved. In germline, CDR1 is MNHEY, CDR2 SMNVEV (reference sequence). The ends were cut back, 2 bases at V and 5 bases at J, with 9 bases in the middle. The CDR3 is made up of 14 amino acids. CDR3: CASSLGPRTGELFF. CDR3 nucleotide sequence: TGTGCCAGCAGTTTAGGTCCGAGGACCGGGGAGCTGTTTTTT.

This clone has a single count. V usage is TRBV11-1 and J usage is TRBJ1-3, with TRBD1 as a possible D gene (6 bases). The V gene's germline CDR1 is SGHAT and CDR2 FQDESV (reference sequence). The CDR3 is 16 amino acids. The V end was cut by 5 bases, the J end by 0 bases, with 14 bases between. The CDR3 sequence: CASSTRDTSSGNTIYF. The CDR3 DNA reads TGTGCCAGCAGCACCCGGGACACGAGCTCTGGAAACACCATATATTTT.